The 3 T cell receptor beta chains listed next were all sequenced from one sample in a study of cytomegalovirus exposure and HLA in healthy donors. The PCR made use of 60 Vbeta and 13 Jbeta primers. TCRdb keeps only in-frame clones here, not all; method: immunoSEQ multiplex PCR. This table holds about 190,000 clones, less than 85% found once. The sample consisted of PBMCs. Receptors originate from a young man in good health and CMV-seropositive.

The chain links TRBV5-1 to TRBJ2-3, with TRBD2 matching over 15 bases. The CDR3 totals 16 residues. The germline V gene encodes CDR1 SGHRS and CDR2 YFSETQ. The V segment lost 4 bases and the J segment 6 bases; nucleotides outside the gene matches: 6. The CDR3 region is CASSTGLAGGRDTQYF. The CDR3 DNA reads TGCGCCAGCAGCACCGGACTAGCGGGAGGGCGGGATACGCAGTATTTT.

This chain links TRBV7-9 with TRBJ1-3; unclear D gene. The CDR3 totals 16 residues. Trimming pared 5 bases from V and 0 bases from J, leaving 14 bases between. Per the germline V gene, CDR1 is SEHNR and CDR2 is FQNEAQ (reference sequence). DNA of the CDR3: TGTGCCAGCAGCCCAGTCGCGGGAGACTCTGGAAACACCATATATTTT. It translates to CASSPVAGDSGNTIYF. The full variable domain, in which reference TRBV7-9 and TRBJ1-3 provide the parts outside the CDR3, is DTGVSQNPRHKITKRGQNVTFRCDPISEHNRLYWYRQTLGQGPEFLTYFQNEAQLEKSRLLSDRFSAERPKGSFSTLEIQRTEQGDSAMYLCASSPVAGDSGNTIYFGEGSWLTVV.

J is TRBJ2-1 and V is TRBV30; TRBD2 aligns across 9 bases. The CDR3 totals 16 residues. Per the germline V gene, CDR1 is GTSNPN and CDR2 is SVGIG (reference sequence). The V segment lost 0 bases and the J segment 0 bases; nucleotides outside the gene matches: 3. CDR3 residues: CAWSVMGLASYNEQFF. CDR3 bases: TGTGCCTGGAGTGTAATGGGACTAGCCTCCTACAATGAGCAGTTCTTC.